A selection of T cell receptor beta chains follows, all from one sample in a study of post-analysis software for immune sequencing data. TCRdb itself ran the PCR reads through MiXCR, one entry per CDR3 protein. The sample consists of about 200,000 distinct CDR3 sequences, approximately 28% of them appearing once. Source material: blood. These receptor sequences come from a girl under 18 with multiple sclerosis. CDR3s include the opening cysteine and the closing phenylalanine or tryptophan. A D gene is named only where the DNA matches it firmly. The size of a clone is reported for some rows only, either as once, few or many, or as a class for expanded clones.

J gene: TRBJ2-2; clone size: many; V gene: TRBV12-3/TRBV12-4; D gene: .; CDR3 protein: CASRTTKNTGELFF; CDR3 DNA: TGTGCCAGCAGGACGACAAAGAACACCGGGGAGCTGTTTTTT
J gene: TRBJ2-2; clone size: few; V gene: TRBV6-5; D gene: .; CDR3 protein: CASSYNGENTGELFF; CDR3 DNA: TGTGCCAGCAGTTACAACGGGGAGAACACCGGGGAGCTGTTTTTT
J gene: TRBJ2-1; clone size: .; V gene: TRBV4-2; D gene: .; CDR3 protein: CTSSQERSVWRSNEQFF; CDR3 DNA: TGTACCAGCAGCCAAGAAAGGTCGGTCTGGCGGTCCAATGAGCAGTTCTTC
J gene: TRBJ1-4; clone size: .; V gene: TRBV16; D gene: TRBD1; CDR3 protein: CASSLQGMVELFF; CDR3 DNA: TGTGCCAGCAGCCTACAGGGGATGGTGGAACTGTTTTTT
J gene: TRBJ1-1; clone size: many; V gene: TRBV29-1; D gene: .; CDR3 protein: CSVSMNTEAFF; CDR3 DNA: TGCAGCGTTTCGATGAACACTGAAGCTTTCTTT
J gene: TRBJ1-1; clone size: .; V gene: TRBV28; D gene: .; CDR3 protein: CASSSVLHTEAFF; CDR3 DNA: TGTGCCAGCAGTTCTGTCCTTCACACTGAAGCTTTCTTT
J gene: TRBJ2-4; clone size: .; V gene: TRBV28; D gene: .; CDR3 protein: CASSLFFPLAKNIQYF; CDR3 DNA: TGTGCCAGCAGTTTATTTTTCCCCCTAGCCAAAAACATTCAGTACTTC
J gene: TRBJ1-1; clone size: .; V gene: TRBV3-1; D gene: TRBD1; CDR3 protein: CASSQMTGGTEAFF; CDR3 DNA: TGTGCCAGCAGCCAAATGACAGGGGGCACTGAAGCTTTCTTT
J gene: TRBJ2-7; clone size: many; V gene: TRBV15; D gene: .; CDR3 protein: CATHGGGDRSSYEQYF; CDR3 DNA: TGTGCCACCCACGGAGGCGGAGACAGGAGCTCCTACGAGCAGTACTTC
J gene: TRBJ2-7; clone size: many; V gene: TRBV29-1; D gene: TRBD2; CDR3 protein: CSVAGGTSYEQYF; CDR3 DNA: TGCAGCGTTGCCGGGGGGACGTCCTACGAGCAGTACTTC
J gene: TRBJ2-1; clone size: .; V gene: TRBV10-1; D gene: .; CDR3 protein: CASREAGRAGEQFF; CDR3 DNA: TGCGCCAGCAGGGAGGCGGGACGGGCTGGTGAGCAGTTCTTC
J gene: TRBJ2-7; clone size: .; V gene: TRBV7-2; D gene: .; CDR3 protein: CASSLGRESYEQYF; CDR3 DNA: TGTGCCAGCAGCCTAGGTAGGGAATCCTACGAGCAGTACTTC
J gene: TRBJ1-1; clone size: few; V gene: TRBV20-1; D gene: .; CDR3 protein: CSARRDRNTEAFF; CDR3 DNA: TGCAGTGCTAGACGTGACAGGAACACTGAAGCTTTCTTT
J gene: TRBJ1-4; clone size: many; V gene: TRBV6-5; D gene: .; CDR3 protein: CASRPRGVNEKLFF; CDR3 DNA: TGTGCCAGCAGGCCCAGGGGAGTTAATGAAAAACTGTTTTTT
J gene: TRBJ1-3; clone size: .; V gene: TRBV29-1; D gene: .; CDR3 protein: CSVEGLGNTIYF; CDR3 DNA: TGCAGCGTTGAAGGGCTTGGAAACACCATATATTTT
J gene: TRBJ2-3; clone size: .; V gene: TRBV7-9; D gene: TRBD2; CDR3 protein: CASSFDGVNRLAGRTDTQYF; CDR3 DNA: TGTGCCAGCAGCTTTGACGGGGTAAATCGACTAGCGGGACGCACAGATACGCAGTATTTT
J gene: TRBJ2-3; clone size: many; V gene: TRBV28; D gene: .; CDR3 protein: CASSFSPGEVTQYF; CDR3 DNA: TGTGCCAGCAGTTTCTCACCGGGAGAGGTTACGCAGTATTTT
J gene: TRBJ2-1; clone size: many; V gene: TRBV28; D gene: .; CDR3 protein: CASSLGGRRYNEQFF; CDR3 DNA: TGTGCCAGCAGTTTGGGTGGGAGGCGGTACAATGAGCAGTTCTTC
J gene: TRBJ2-1; clone size: .; V gene: TRBV7-2; D gene: .; CDR3 protein: CASSARVGHEQFF; CDR3 DNA: TGTGCCAGCAGCGCCAGGGTGGGGCATGAGCAGTTCTTC
J gene: TRBJ1-5; clone size: .; V gene: TRBV12-3/TRBV12-4; D gene: .; CDR3 protein: CASSPSRDKHQPQHF; CDR3 DNA: TGTGCCAGCAGTCCCAGCCGGGACAAGCATCAGCCCCAGCATTTT
J gene: TRBJ1-2; clone size: many; V gene: TRBV29-1; D gene: TRBD1; CDR3 protein: CSVVTGNYGYTF; CDR3 DNA: TGCAGCGTAGTGACAGGGAACTATGGCTACACCTTC
J gene: TRBJ2-7; clone size: .; V gene: TRBV7-2; D gene: .; CDR3 protein: CASSLGRYNEQYF; CDR3 DNA: TGTGCCAGCAGCTTAGGGCGGTACAATGAGCAGTACTTC
J gene: TRBJ2-6; clone size: many; V gene: TRBV7-9; D gene: .; CDR3 protein: CASSFRAGANVLTF; CDR3 DNA: TGTGCCAGCAGTTTCCGAGCTGGGGCCAACGTCCTGACTTTC
J gene: TRBJ1-6; clone size: many; V gene: TRBV4-1; D gene: .; CDR3 protein: CASSGESSPLHF; CDR3 DNA: TGCGCCAGCAGCGGAGAATCCTCACCCCTCCACTTT
J gene: TRBJ2-1; clone size: many; V gene: TRBV6-5; D gene: TRBD1; CDR3 protein: CASSYRSGGTNEQFF; CDR3 DNA: TGTGCCAGCAGTTACCGGTCAGGGGGAACTAATGAGCAGTTCTTC
J gene: TRBJ1-1; clone size: few; V gene: TRBV29-1; D gene: .; CDR3 protein: CSVAGGPNTEAFF; CDR3 DNA: TGCAGCGTTGCAGGTGGGCCGAACACTGAAGCTTTCTTT
J gene: TRBJ1-6; clone size: few; V gene: TRBV6-6; D gene: .; CDR3 protein: CASSYSSPTLHF; CDR3 DNA: TGTGCCAGCAGTTACTCTTCCCCCACCCTCCACTTT
J gene: TRBJ2-2; clone size: .; V gene: TRBV9; D gene: .; CDR3 protein: CASSVGTGELFF; CDR3 DNA: TGTGCCAGCAGCGTTGGTACCGGGGAGCTGTTTTTT
J gene: TRBJ2-3; clone size: many; V gene: TRBV20-1; D gene: TRBD2; CDR3 protein: CSASPASGGAGTDTQYF; CDR3 DNA: TGCAGTGCTAGTCCCGCTAGCGGGGGGGCCGGCACAGATACGCAGTATTTT
J gene: TRBJ2-5; clone size: many; V gene: TRBV29-1; D gene: .; CDR3 protein: CSVFLSQETQYF; CDR3 DNA: TGCAGCGTTTTCTTGAGCCAAGAGACCCAGTACTTC
J gene: TRBJ2-1; clone size: many; V gene: TRBV5-6; D gene: TRBD2; CDR3 protein: CASSPGTNYEQFF; CDR3 DNA: TGTGCCAGCAGCCCCGGGACTAATTATGAGCAGTTCTTC